Each of the 7 T cell receptor beta chains below was sequenced from the same sample in a study of T cell repertoires in cytomegalovirus infection. MiXCR, applied by TCRdb to the reads, yields one record per CDR3 protein. The sample shows under 130,000 distinct CDR3 sequences, roughly 40% of them seen only once. These receptors are not linked to any known antigen. The sample in question was CD8+ T cells from cultured PBMCs, obtained from culture after CMV antigen stimulation. These receptors were obtained from a human donor in good health (CMV status not recorded). Some clones in this sample may be carry-over from other donors' samples.

The V and J genes are TRBV25-1 and TRBJ1-1; D is possibly TRBD1 (5 bases). Germline V gene sequence: CDR1 MGHDK, CDR2 SYGVNS. This CDR3 comprises 13 residues. V was shortened by 1 base and J by 8 bases, with 11 bases between the two germline ends. Here the CDR3 reads CASSEWGDIEAFF. The DNA of the CDR3 is TGTGCCAGCAGTGAATGGGGCGACATCGAAGCTTTCTTT.

The V call is TRBV5-6, the J call TRBJ2-2; no definite D call. Trimming cost V 6 bases and J 1 base, with 13 bases left between them. Germline CDR1 is SGHDT and CDR2 is YYEEEE. The length of the CDR3 is 15 residues. As DNA, the CDR3 is TGTGCCAGCATCTCGTCACCCTTGAACACCGGGGAGCTGTTTTTT. Translated, it gives CASISSPLNTGELFF. The full variable domain, rest sourced from reference TRBV5-6 and TRBJ2-2, is DAGVTQSPTHLIKTRGQQVTLRCSPKSGHDTVSWYQQALGQGPQFIFQYYEEEERQRGNFPDRFSGHQFPNYSSELNVNALLLGDSALYLCASISSPLNTGELFFGEGSRLTVL.

V gene TRBV27 combines with J gene TRBJ1-2, with 8 bases aligning to TRBD1. Looked up from germline, CDR1 is MNHEY and CDR2 is SMNVEV (reference sequence). The CDR3 extends over 15 amino acids. V dropped 2 bases and J dropped 3; count of bases not matched to a gene: 5. The CDR3 sequence: CASSLQGAGHYGYTF. Written as DNA, the CDR3 is TGTGCCAGCAGTTTACAGGGGGCAGGGCACTATGGCTACACCTTC.

This chain joins TRBV19 and TRBJ2-1; D is uncertain. In germline, CDR1 is LNHDA, CDR2 SQIVND (reference sequence). V gave up 3 bases and J gave up 5 bases, with 11 bases separating them. The length of the CDR3 is 14 residues. In nucleotides, the CDR3 is TGTGCCAGTAGTATTCTACAGAGCCACAATGAGCAGTTCTTC. Translating it yields CASSILQSHNEQFF.

The chain carries TRBV28 and TRBJ2-2; perhaps TRBD2 as D (5 bases). Germline V CDR1 and CDR2: MDHEN, SYDVKM. V was trimmed by 3 bases and J by 2 bases, leaving 10 bases between them. This CDR3 comprises 15 residues. CDR3 nucleotide sequence: TGTGCCAGCAGTTTCGGCGGGTTCAACACCGGGGAGCTGTTTTTT. It yields the protein CASSFGGFNTGELFF.

The V call is TRBV5-6, the J call TRBJ2-7; D might be TRBD1 (5 bases). This CDR3 has 14 amino acids. The V gene's germline CDR1 is SGHDT and CDR2 YYEEEE. V was cut by 4 bases and J by 0 bases, with 11 bases left in between. In nucleotides, the CDR3 is TGTGCCAGCAGCCCAGGGTCATTCTCCTACGAGCAGTACTTC. It translates to CASSPGSFSYEQYF.

V is TRBV19 and J is TRBJ2-7, with TRBD2 matching over 11 bases. Germline trimming cut 5 bases from V and 6 bases from J; bases unmatched to any gene: 3. The CDR3 sequence is 13 residues long. The germline V gene has CDR1 LNHDA and CDR2 SQIVND (reference sequence). The CDR3 DNA is TGTGCCAGTAGTTTGACTAGCGGGGCCGAGCAGTACTTC. Translating it yields CASSLTSGAEQYF.